A selection of T cell receptor beta chains follows, all from one sample in a study of T cells in Graves' hyperthyroidism and ophthalmopathy. Via MiXCR, TCRdb re-called the multiplex PCR reads, giving one row per CDR3 protein. The sample holds over 150,000 distinct CDR3 sequences, roughly a sixth seen once. The specimen was blood. The receptors derive from a woman between 50 and 59 years old with Graves' hyperthyroidism. Both conserved end residues are part of each CDR3. A D gene is named only where the DNA matches it firmly. Only some rows state a clone size, as once, few, many or a class for expanded clones.

clone_size: .; j_call: TRBJ1-4; v_call: TRBV20-1; d_call: TRBD1; cdr3_aa: CSAQGQGRAATNEKLFF; cdr3_nt: TGCAGTGCTCAAGGACAGGGTCGGGCCGCAACTAATGAAAAACTGTTTTTT
clone_size: few; j_call: TRBJ1-2; v_call: TRBV12-3/TRBV12-4; d_call: .; cdr3_aa: CASTGGVGTNYGYTF; cdr3_nt: TGTGCCAGCACGGGCGGGGTGGGTACGAACTATGGCTACACCTTC
clone_size: .; j_call: TRBJ2-2; v_call: TRBV25-1; d_call: TRBD2; cdr3_aa: CASSEYGGGPTGELFF; cdr3_nt: TGTGCCAGCAGTGAATATGGGGGAGGGCCGACCGGGGAGCTGTTTTTT
clone_size: few; j_call: TRBJ2-5; v_call: TRBV5-1; d_call: .; cdr3_aa: CASSLAGGQGSRQETQYF; cdr3_nt: TGCGCCAGCAGCTTGGCCGGGGGGCAGGGCAGCAGACAAGAGACCCAGTACTTC
clone_size: few; j_call: TRBJ2-7; v_call: TRBV20-1; d_call: TRBD2; cdr3_aa: CSARVWRESSYEQYF; cdr3_nt: TGCAGTGCTAGGGTTTGGCGGGAGAGCTCCTACGAGCAGTACTTC
clone_size: many; j_call: TRBJ2-1; v_call: TRBV6-1; d_call: TRBD2; cdr3_aa: CASTGTSGRVDEQFF; cdr3_nt: TGTGCCAGCACCGGGACTAGCGGGAGGGTTGATGAGCAGTTCTTC
clone_size: many; j_call: TRBJ2-3; v_call: TRBV12-3/TRBV12-4; d_call: .; cdr3_aa: CASSSSTGFTDTQYF; cdr3_nt: TGTGCCAGCAGTTCCTCGACAGGTTTCACAGATACGCAGTATTTT
clone_size: .; j_call: TRBJ2-7; v_call: TRBV20-1; d_call: TRBD2; cdr3_aa: CSPRLAGFYEQYF; cdr3_nt: TGCAGTCCCAGACTAGCGGGGTTCTACGAGCAGTACTTC
clone_size: .; j_call: TRBJ1-2; v_call: TRBV19; d_call: .; cdr3_aa: CASRGISYGYTF; cdr3_nt: TGTGCCAGTAGGGGAATTAGCTATGGCTACACCTTC
clone_size: few; j_call: TRBJ2-7; v_call: TRBV3-1; d_call: .; cdr3_aa: CASSHFEPKGSYEQYF; cdr3_nt: TGTGCCAGCAGCCACTTCGAACCCAAGGGTTCCTACGAGCAGTACTTC
clone_size: few; j_call: TRBJ2-7; v_call: TRBV11-2; d_call: TRBD2; cdr3_aa: CASSRLAGVGEQYF; cdr3_nt: TGTGCCAGCAGTCGACTAGCGGGAGTGGGAGAGCAGTACTTC
clone_size: .; j_call: TRBJ2-3; v_call: TRBV10-1; d_call: .; cdr3_aa: CASSASRPGTDTQYF; cdr3_nt: TGCGCCAGCAGTGCAAGTCGTCCTGGCACAGATACGCAGTATTTT
clone_size: many; j_call: TRBJ2-4; v_call: TRBV12-3/TRBV12-4; d_call: TRBD2; cdr3_aa: CASSPPSGAKNIQYF; cdr3_nt: TGTGCCAGCAGCCCCCCTAGCGGGGCCAAAAACATTCAGTACTTC
clone_size: .; j_call: TRBJ2-7; v_call: TRBV5-5; d_call: TRBD2; cdr3_aa: CASSLQASGVYEQYF; cdr3_nt: TGTGCCAGCAGCTTGCAGGCTAGCGGGGTCTACGAGCAGTACTTC
clone_size: many; j_call: TRBJ2-5; v_call: TRBV7-9; d_call: TRBD2; cdr3_aa: CASSLGTRGETQYF; cdr3_nt: TGTGCCAGCAGCTTAGGGACTAGGGGCGAGACCCAGTACTTC
clone_size: .; j_call: TRBJ1-3; v_call: TRBV27; d_call: .; cdr3_aa: CASRPATVPGNTIYF; cdr3_nt: TGTGCCAGCAGACCTGCCACAGTACCTGGAAACACCATATATTTT
clone_size: many; j_call: TRBJ1-1; v_call: TRBV7-3; d_call: TRBD1; cdr3_aa: CASSQDRDYSEAFF; cdr3_nt: TGTGCCAGCAGCCAGGACAGGGACTATAGTGAAGCTTTCTTT